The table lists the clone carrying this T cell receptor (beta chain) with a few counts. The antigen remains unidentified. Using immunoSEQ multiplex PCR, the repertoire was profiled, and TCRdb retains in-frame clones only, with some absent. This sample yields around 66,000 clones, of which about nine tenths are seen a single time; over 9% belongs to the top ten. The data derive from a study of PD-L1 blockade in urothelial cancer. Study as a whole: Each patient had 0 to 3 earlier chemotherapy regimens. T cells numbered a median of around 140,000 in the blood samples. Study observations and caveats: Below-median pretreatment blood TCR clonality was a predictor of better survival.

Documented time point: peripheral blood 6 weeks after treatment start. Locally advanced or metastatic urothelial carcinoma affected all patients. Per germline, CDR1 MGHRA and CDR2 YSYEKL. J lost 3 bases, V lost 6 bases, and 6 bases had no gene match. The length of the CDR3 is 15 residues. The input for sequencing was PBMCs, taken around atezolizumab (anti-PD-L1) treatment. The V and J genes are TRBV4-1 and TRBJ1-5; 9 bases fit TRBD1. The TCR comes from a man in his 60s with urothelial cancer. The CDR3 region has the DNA TGCGCCAGCAGTCGGGGACAGGGATACAATCAGCCCCAGCATTTT. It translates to CASSRGQGYNQPQHF.